This TCR beta chain was captured in a study of siplizumab effects on memory and regulatory T cells. Method: immunoSEQ multiplex PCR; TCRdb's copy keeps in-frame clones and lacks some. The table lists 90,000 to 150,000 clones, over 85% of them singletons. The CDR3 loop spans 15 amino acids. Germline CDR1 is LNHDA and CDR2 is SQIVND (reference sequence). V lost 5 bases and J lost 5; bases outside the gene matches: 8. What was sequenced was non-Treg CD4+ T cells sorted from blood. The TCR comes from a human donor in good health. The chain carries TRBV19 and TRBJ1-4; 7 positions agree with TRBD1. The CDR3 DNA sequence: TGTGCCAGTAGTCCCCGACAGGGCCGAAATGAAAAACTGTTTTTT. Its translation is CASSPRQGRNEKLFF.